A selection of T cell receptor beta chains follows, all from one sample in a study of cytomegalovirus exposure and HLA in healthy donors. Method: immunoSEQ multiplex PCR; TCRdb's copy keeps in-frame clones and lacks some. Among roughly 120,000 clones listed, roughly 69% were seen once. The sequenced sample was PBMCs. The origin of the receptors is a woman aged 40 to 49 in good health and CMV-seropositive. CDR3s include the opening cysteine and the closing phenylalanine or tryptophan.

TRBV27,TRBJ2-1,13,CASSLGLYNEQFF
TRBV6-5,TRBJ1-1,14,CASSYREANTEAFF
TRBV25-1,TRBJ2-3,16,CASSAPPTGGADTQYF
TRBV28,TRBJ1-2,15,CASSPPGQGNYGYTF
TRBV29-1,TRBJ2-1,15,CSVAPDLTPYNEQFF
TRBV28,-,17,CASSSPISTGSSYEQYF
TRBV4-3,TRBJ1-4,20,CASSQAFRAGETATNEKLFF
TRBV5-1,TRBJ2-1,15,CASSFASGINDEQFF
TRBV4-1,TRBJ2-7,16,CASSQGIITGGYEQYF
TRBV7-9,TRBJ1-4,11,CASSSGEKLFF
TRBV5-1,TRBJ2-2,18,CASSLGPLAGDDTGELFF
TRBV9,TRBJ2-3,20,CASSVDALPPGGRGTDTQYF
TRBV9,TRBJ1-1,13,CASSPSLNTEAFF
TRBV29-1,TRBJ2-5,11,CSVTPRETQYF
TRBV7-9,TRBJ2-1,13,CASSLVSSGLGFF
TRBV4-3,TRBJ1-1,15,CASSQDWDRGGGAFF
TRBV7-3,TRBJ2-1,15,CASSIGSGPYNEQFF
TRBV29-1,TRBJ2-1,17,CSVERTSGLVIDNEQFF
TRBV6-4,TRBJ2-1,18,CASYKAGLATLSYNEQFF
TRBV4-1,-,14,CASSQATLAYEQYF
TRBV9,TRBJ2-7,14,CASSATGTSYEQYF
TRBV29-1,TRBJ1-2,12,CSVEETRYGYTF
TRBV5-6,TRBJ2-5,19,CASSSITGGSSVWQETQYF
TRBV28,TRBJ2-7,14,CASSLRQGKYEQYF
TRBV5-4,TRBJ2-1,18,CASSPGTSGRWLDNEQFF
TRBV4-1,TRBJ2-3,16,CASSQDGGRVADTQYF
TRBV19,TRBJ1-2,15,CASSIGAGGAGGYTF
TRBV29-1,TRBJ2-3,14,CSVDPSGSADTQYF
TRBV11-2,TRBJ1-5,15,CASSLDRAGNQPQHF
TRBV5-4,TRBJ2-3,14,CASSLGSATDTQYF
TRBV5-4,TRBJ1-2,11,CASSFVGGYTF
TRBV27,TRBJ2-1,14,CASSLGSGANEQFF
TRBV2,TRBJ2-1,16,CASSAGLAGGTDEQFF
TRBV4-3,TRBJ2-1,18,CASSQEGPRLAGVYEQFF
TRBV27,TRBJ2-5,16,CASSFLFRGRKETQYF
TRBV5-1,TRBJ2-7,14,CASSWGTATYEQYF
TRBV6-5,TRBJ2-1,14,CASSRLAGGNEQFF